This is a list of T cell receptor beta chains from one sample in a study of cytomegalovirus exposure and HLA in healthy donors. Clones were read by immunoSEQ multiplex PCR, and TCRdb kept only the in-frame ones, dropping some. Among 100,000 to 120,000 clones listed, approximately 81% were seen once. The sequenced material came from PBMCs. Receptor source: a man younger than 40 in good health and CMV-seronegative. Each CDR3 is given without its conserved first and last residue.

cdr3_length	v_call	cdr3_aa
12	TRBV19	ASSSGGPDYEQY
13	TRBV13	ASSLRGYTLHEQY
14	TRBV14	ASSLQGGSSTDTQY
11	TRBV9	ASSVANNYGYT
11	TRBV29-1	SVRQQTSYEQY
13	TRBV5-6	ASSLVAGGTGELF
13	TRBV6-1	ASRAMDSFSYEQY
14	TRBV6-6	ASSYATSGGTGELF
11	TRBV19	ASTGLATGELF
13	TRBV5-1	ASSLGSSGSSEQF
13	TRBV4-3	ASSQDPQGGYGYT
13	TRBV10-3	AISKRQGQANEAF
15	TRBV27	ASRPSPDSVNYYGYT
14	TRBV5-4	ASSPELAANTGELF
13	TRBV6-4	ASSEGQGHTDTQY
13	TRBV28	ASSSAGGPTGELF
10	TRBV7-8	ASSFNQETQY
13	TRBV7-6	ASGLWEAGANVLT
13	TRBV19	ASSYRDSHTDTQY
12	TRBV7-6	ASSLGKGAYGYT
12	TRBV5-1	ASSFRDSYYEQY
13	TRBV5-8	ASSQAGGWNQPQH
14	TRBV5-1	ASSPEPTGAPYEQY
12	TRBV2	ASSAQGSNQPQH
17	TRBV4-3	ASSQDRTSGGYSYNEQF
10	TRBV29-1	SVVGQHFEQY
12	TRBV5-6	ASSEGLETGELF
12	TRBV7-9	ASSPGQARHGYT
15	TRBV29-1	SVEDRTSRPNTGELF
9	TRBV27	ASRSGGEQY
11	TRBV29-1	SVTRVLTDTQY
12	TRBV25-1	ASSSTVVTGELF
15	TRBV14	ASSQLLDSANTGELF
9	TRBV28	ASSFSDTQY
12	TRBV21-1	ASSNPTASYEQY
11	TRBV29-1	SVELTGENIQY
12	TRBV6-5	ASSYSLRDGGAF
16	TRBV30	AWSVSGRGLPRGEKLF
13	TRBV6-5	ASSLGTGGNYGYT
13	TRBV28	ASSLDQAESEKLF
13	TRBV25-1	ASSEEDRGTYGYT
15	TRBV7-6	ASSLAAGQGITDTQY
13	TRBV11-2	ASSLMGSSGNTIY
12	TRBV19	ASSRLAGDYEQY
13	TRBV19	ASSQNRGLSQPQH
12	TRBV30	ASPKGELHYGYT